These 6 T cell receptor beta chains were sequenced from one sample in a study of blood T cell repertoires in COVID-19. Repertoires were generated with immunoSEQ multiplex PCR, while TCRdb's copy carries only in-frame clones and drops some. The table records approximately 330,000 clones, roughly 87% of them present only once. Sequencing input: peripheral blood. Every receptor here comes from a man aged 25-45 years with COVID-19, enrolled during active disease.

The CDR3 loop reads CASSQDRLADTYNEQFF. The CDR3 DNA reads TGCGCCAGCAGCCAAGATCGACTAGCGGATACCTACAATGAGCAGTTCTTC. The gene calls are TRBV4-1 and TRBJ2-1; 9 nucleotides agree with TRBD2. CDR1 and CDR2 from the germline V gene are MGHRA and YSYEKL. This CDR3 spans 17 amino acids. Trimming cost V 0 bases and J 2 bases; bases outside gene matches: 5.

This clone has only a few counts. V gene TRBV28 combines with J gene TRBJ1-1; maybe TRBD1 (6 bases). CDR1 is MDHEN and CDR2 is SYDVKM in the germline V gene. The ends were cut back, 7 bases at V and 5 bases at J, with 11 bases in the middle. This CDR3 has 12 amino acids. The CDR3 bases are TGTGCCAGCACCTCGAGGGGGACTGAAGCTTTCTTT. Translated, it gives CASTSRGTEAFF. Together with reference TRBV28 and TRBJ1-1, the CDR3 gives the full variable domain: DVKVTQSSRYLVKRTGEKVFLECVQDMDHENMFWYRQDPGLGLRLIYFSYDVKMKEKGDIPEGYSVSREKKERFSLILESASTNQTSMYLCASTSRGTEAFFGQGTRLTVV.

The chain joins TRBV28 to TRBJ2-7; 8 bases align to TRBD2. CDR1 is MDHEN, CDR2 SYDVKM, per germline. The CDR3 runs 15 residues. Losses at the gene ends were 5 bases for V and 2 bases for J; bases not matched to a gene: 8. CDR3 amino acids: CASSTRGRRAYEQYF. CDR3 nucleotide sequence: TGTGCCAGCAGTACCCGCGGGAGGAGGGCCTACGAGCAGTACTTC.

This clone came up a few times. The rearrangement links TRBV7-2 to TRBJ1-4; D is undetermined. The V and J ends lost 5 bases and 6 bases respectively, with 10 bases between them. Germline V gene data show CDR1 as SGHTA and CDR2 as FQGNSA. The CDR3 is 13 amino acids. Written as DNA, the CDR3 is TGTGCCAGCAGCGGTACAGCTTATGAAAAACTGTTTTTT. It yields the protein CASSGTAYEKLFF.

V gene TRBV7-2 combines with J gene TRBJ2-3, with D perhaps TRBD2 (5 bases). V dropped 3 bases and J dropped 1 base, with 8 bases sitting between them. The germline gives CDR1 SGHTA, CDR2 FQGNSA. The CDR3 has 14 residues. CDR3 in DNA: TGTGCCAGCAGCTTCTACGGGGGCACAGATACGCAGTATTTT. Protein: CASSFYGGTDTQYF.

The count of this clone is one. J is TRBJ1-2 and V is TRBV28; 8 nucleotides agree with TRBD1. The trim removed 6 bases at V and 4 bases at J, leaving 10 bases unmatched. Looked up from germline, CDR1 is MDHEN and CDR2 is SYDVKM. This CDR3 has 15 amino acids. The CDR3 nucleotides are TGTGCCAGCAGCCCATCGGACAGGGATGCCTATGGCTACACCTTC. Protein: CASSPSDRDAYGYTF.